This is a list of T cell receptor beta chains from one sample in a study of CXCR4 blockade with PD-1 therapy in pancreatic cancer. This table comes from immunoSEQ multiplex PCR, and its TCRdb copy is limited to in-frame clones, with some not included. The sample gives 4,500 to 5,500 clones, 48% of which show up once; 7.5% to 9% is in the top ten. The sample taken for sequencing was tumor tissue. The receptor set was obtained from a human donor with pancreatic ductal adenocarcinoma. CDR3s include the opening cysteine and the closing phenylalanine or tryptophan. Fields, in order: D gene, V gene, J gene, clone size, CDR3 protein, CDR3 DNA. The D gene is left open where the match is weak. Size tells how often a clone was seen (once, few, many) or the class of an expanded clone, and some rows leave it out.

>-|TRBV18|TRBJ2-7|-
CASSPQKGQGMPYEQYF
TGTGCCAGCTCACCACAAAAGGGGCAGGGGATGCCCTACGAGCAGTACTTC
>TRBD1|TRBV28|TRBJ1-4|-
CASSFVQGAEKLFF
TGTGCCAGCAGTTTTGTCCAGGGGGCTGAAAAACTGTTTTTT
>-|TRBV27|TRBJ2-6|-
CASSSSGANVLTF
TGTGCCAGCAGTAGTTCTGGGGCCAACGTCCTGACTTTC
>TRBD1|TRBV29-1|TRBJ2-7|-
CSVRPGGQGAYEQYF
TGCAGCGTTCGCCCTGGGGGACAGGGGGCGTACGAGCAGTACTTC
>-|TRBV30|TRBJ1-1|large
CAWVFRGTIITEAFF
TGTGCCTGGGTCTTTCGCGGGACTATAATCACTGAAGCTTTCTTT
>-|TRBV19|TRBJ2-2|-
CASRRTGELFF
TGTGCCAGTAGGAGGACCGGGGAGCTGTTTTTT
>-|TRBV27|TRBJ1-6|few
CASSSRTGGTYNSPLHF
TGTGCCAGCAGTTCCCGGACGGGGGGGACCTATAATTCACCCCTCCACTTT
>TRBD1|TRBV18|TRBJ1-2|few
CASSPPVEGQGLNYGYTF
TGTGCCAGCTCACCACCGGTGGAAGGACAGGGTCTCAACTATGGCTACACCTTC
>TRBD2|TRBV19|TRBJ2-1|-
CASSMTSGSWNEQFF
TGTGCCAGTAGTATGACTAGCGGGAGTTGGAATGAGCAGTTCTTC
>-|TRBV28|TRBJ2-1|-
CASSVIGPSYNEQFF
TGTGCCAGCAGTGTGATAGGCCCCTCCTACAATGAGCAGTTCTTC
>TRBD1|TRBV6-8|TRBJ2-1|few
CASSYQGTGEDEQFF
TGTGCCAGCAGTTACCAAGGGACAGGGGAAGATGAGCAGTTCTTC
>-|TRBV4-1|TRBJ1-1|-
CASSQDPRVRTEAFF
TGCGCCAGCAGCCAAGACCCCCGGGTGAGGACTGAAGCTTTCTTT
>TRBD1|TRBV10-2|TRBJ1-5|few
CASRGHEGGYQPQHF
TGCGCCAGCAGGGGACATGAAGGGGGCTATCAGCCCCAGCATTTT
>TRBD2|TRBV9|TRBJ2-1|few
CASSVLAGAYNEQFF
TGTGCCAGCAGCGTATTAGCGGGAGCGTACAATGAGCAGTTCTTC
>-|TRBV5-1|TRBJ1-1|-
CASSLGERFTEAFF
TGCGCCAGCAGCCTCGGGGAGAGGTTCACTGAAGCTTTCTTT
>-|TRBV6-4|TRBJ2-3|-
CASSDSDTDTQYF
TGTGCCAGCAGTGACTCGGACACAGATACGCAGTATTTT
>-|TRBV30|TRBJ1-4|-
CAWGATNEKLFF
TGTGCCTGGGGAGCCACCAATGAAAAACTGTTTTTT
>TRBD2|TRBV28|TRBJ2-3|-
CASSLWGLAGGPTDTQYF
TGTGCCAGCAGTTTATGGGGACTAGCGGGAGGGCCGACAGATACGCAGTATTTT
>TRBD2|TRBV2|TRBJ2-7|few
CASSVGTSGYEQYF
TGTGCCAGCAGCGTAGGCACTAGCGGTTACGAGCAGTACTTC
>-|TRBV15|TRBJ2-7|few
CATSRDLVGSSYKQYF
TGTGCCACCAGCAGAGATCTCGTTGGAAGCTCCTACAAGCAGTACTTC
>-|TRBV28|TRBJ2-5|few
CASSLWDRGSDF
TGTGCCAGCAGTTTATGGGACAGAGGCTCTGACTTC
>TRBD1|TRBV9|TRBJ1-1|few
CASMRDRDTEAFF
TGTGCCAGCATGAGGGACAGGGACACTGAAGCTTTCTTT
>TRBD1|TRBV28|TRBJ2-7|-
CASRPGDRAYEQYF
TGTGCCAGCAGACCCGGGGACAGGGCCTACGAGCAGTACTTC
>-|TRBV28|TRBJ1-5|-
CASSLAPELGPQHF
TGTGCCAGCAGTTTGGCCCCGGAACTTGGTCCCCAGCATTTT
>-|TRBV19|TRBJ1-2|-
CASMGADINYGYTF
TGTGCCAGCATGGGGGCGGACATTAACTATGGCTACACCTTC
>TRBD1|TRBV11-3|TRBJ1-2|large
CASRGQGQFDGYTF
TGTGCCAGCCGAGGACAGGGACAGTTTGATGGCTACACCTTC
>TRBD2|TRBV28|TRBJ2-4|few
CASSLSASGQNIQYF
TGTGCCAGCAGTTTATCGGCTAGCGGTCAAAACATTCAGTACTTC
>TRBD1|TRBV5-1|TRBJ2-5|few
CASSGDRVLRETQYF
TGCGCCAGCAGCGGTGACAGGGTTCTTCGAGAGACCCAGTACTTC
>-|TRBV6-8|TRBJ2-1|-
CAIRDYYNEQFF
TGTGCCATCAGAGACTACTACAATGAGCAGTTCTTC
>TRBD1|TRBV19|TRBJ1-6|once
CASSGTTGGNSPLHF
TGTGCCAGTAGTGGGACGACAGGGGGAAATTCACCCCTCCACTTT
>-|TRBV19|TRBJ2-1|-
CASSKGRDYNEQFF
TGTGCCAGTAGTAAGGGCAGGGACTACAATGAGCAGTTCTTC